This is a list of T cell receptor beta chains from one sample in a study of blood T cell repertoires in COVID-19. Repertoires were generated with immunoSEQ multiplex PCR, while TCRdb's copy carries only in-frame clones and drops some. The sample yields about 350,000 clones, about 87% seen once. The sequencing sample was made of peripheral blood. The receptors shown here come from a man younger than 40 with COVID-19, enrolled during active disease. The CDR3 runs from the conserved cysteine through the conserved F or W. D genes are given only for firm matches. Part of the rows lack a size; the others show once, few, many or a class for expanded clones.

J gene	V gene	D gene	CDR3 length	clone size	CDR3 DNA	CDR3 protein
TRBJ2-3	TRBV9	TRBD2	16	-	TGTGCCAGCAGCGTAGCGGGGGGAATTAGCACAGATACGCAGTATTTT	CASSVAGGISTDTQYF
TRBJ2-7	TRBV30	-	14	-	TGTGCCTGGAGTGTACTTGGAGGGCGGCGAGAGCAGTACTTC	CAWSVLGGRREQYF
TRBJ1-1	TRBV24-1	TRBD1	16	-	TGTGCCACCAGGCCCGGGACAGGGAATCTAGACACTGAAGCTTTCTTT	CATRPGTGNLDTEAFF
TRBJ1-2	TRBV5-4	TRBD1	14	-	TGTGCCAGCAGCTCCCGGACAGGGAACTATGGCTACACCTTC	CASSSRTGNYGYTF
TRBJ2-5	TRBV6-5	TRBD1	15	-	TGTGCCACTCTTAGGACAGGGAAGTTGGGAGAGACCCAGTACTTC	CATLRTGKLGETQYF
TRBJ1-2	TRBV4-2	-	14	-	TGTGCCAGCAGCCAAGATCGGGATAACTATGGCTACACCTTC	CASSQDRDNYGYTF
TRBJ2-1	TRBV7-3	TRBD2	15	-	TGTGCCAGCAGCCTTACTAGCGGGGGGCTGTATGAGCAGTTCTTC	CASSLTSGGLYEQFF
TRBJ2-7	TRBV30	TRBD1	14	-	TGTGCCTGGAAACACAGGGGTTCGAGCTACGAGCAGTACTTC	CAWKHRGSSYEQYF
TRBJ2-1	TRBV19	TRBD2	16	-	TGTGCCAGTAGTTCTCCTAGCGGGGGGGGCCACAATGAGCAGTTCTTC	CASSSPSGGGHNEQFF
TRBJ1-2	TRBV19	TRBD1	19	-	TGTGCCAGTAGTCCCTCAGGCGGGACAGGGGGTTCCGCTAACTATGGCTACACCTTC	CASSPSGGTGGSANYGYTF
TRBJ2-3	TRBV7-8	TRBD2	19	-	TGTGCCAGCAGCCCCCGGACTAGCGGGGGGGCCGATGCTACAGATACGCAGTATTTT	CASSPRTSGGADATDTQYF
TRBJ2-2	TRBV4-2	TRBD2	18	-	TGTGCCAGCAGCCAAGAAGGGACTAGCGGGCTGAACACCGGGGAGCTGTTTTTT	CASSQEGTSGLNTGELFF
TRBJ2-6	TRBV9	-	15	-	TGTGCCAGCAGCCCCCGTGGCCCCGGGGCCAACGTCCTGACTTTC	CASSPRGPGANVLTF
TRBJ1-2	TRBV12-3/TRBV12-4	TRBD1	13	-	TGTGCCAGCAGTTTCGGCAGGGGGAGAGGCTACACCTTC	CASSFGRGRGYTF
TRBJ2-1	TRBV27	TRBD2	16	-	TGTGCCAGCAGTTCCAGACTAGCGGGGTCCTACAATGAGCAGTTCTTC	CASSSRLAGSYNEQFF
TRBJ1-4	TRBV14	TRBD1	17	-	TGTGCCAGCAGCCAGAATATCCCCGGGACAGGGGATGAAAAACTGTTTTTT	CASSQNIPGTGDEKLFF
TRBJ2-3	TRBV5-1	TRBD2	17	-	TGCGCCAGCACCCGTCTAAGCGGGGGGGGTAACACAGATACGCAGTATTTT	CASTRLSGGGNTDTQYF
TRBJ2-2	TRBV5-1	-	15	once	TGCGCCAGCAGCTTGGTGCCAGTAAACACCGGGGAGCTGTTTTTT	CASSLVPVNTGELFF
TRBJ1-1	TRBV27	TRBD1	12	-	TGTGCCAGCAGTTTCGGACAGGGGAAAGCTTTCTTT	CASSFGQGKAFF
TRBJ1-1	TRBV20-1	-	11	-	TGCAGTGCTAGCCCCGACACTGAAGCTTTCTTT	CSASPDTEAFF
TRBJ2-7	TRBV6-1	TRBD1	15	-	TGTGCCAGCGCCAACCCAGGGGGCCACTCCTACGAGCAGTACTTC	CASANPGGHSYEQYF
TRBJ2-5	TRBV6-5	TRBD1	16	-	TGTGCCAGCAGTTACTCCCAGACAGGGTTTCAAGAGACCCAGTACTTC	CASSYSQTGFQETQYF
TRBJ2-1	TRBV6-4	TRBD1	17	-	TGTGCCAGCAGTACAAGTCTCCTCCCGGGACAGGGGTCCGAGCAGTTCTTC	CASSTSLLPGQGSEQFF
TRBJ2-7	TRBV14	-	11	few	TGTGCCAGCAGCCAAGTCAACGAGCAGTACTTC	CASSQVNEQYF
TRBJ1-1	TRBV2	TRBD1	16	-	TGTGCCAGCAGTGACAGCGGACAGGGTCTTCGGACTGAAGCTTTCTTT	CASSDSGQGLRTEAFF
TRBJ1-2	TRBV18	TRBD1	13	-	TGTGCCAGCTCCCTACAGGGGGACTATGGCTACACCTTC	CASSLQGDYGYTF
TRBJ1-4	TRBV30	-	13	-	TGTGCCTTATCCCTGAGGGCTAATGAAAAACTGTTTTTT	CALSLRANEKLFF
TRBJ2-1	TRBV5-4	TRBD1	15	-	TGTGCCAGCAGCCTGGGACAGGGAGTTTACAATGAGCAGTTCTTC	CASSLGQGVYNEQFF
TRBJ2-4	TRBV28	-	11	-	TGTGCCAGCAATCAGGAAAACATTCAGTACTTC	CASNQENIQYF
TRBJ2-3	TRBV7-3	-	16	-	TGTGCCAGCAGCTTAGGAGGGCGGGCAGGCACAGATACGCAGTATTTT	CASSLGGRAGTDTQYF
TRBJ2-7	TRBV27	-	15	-	TGTGCCAGCAGGGATATTGGGCCATCACGAGACGAGCAGTACTTC	CASRDIGPSRDEQYF
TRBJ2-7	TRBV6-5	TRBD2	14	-	TGTGCCAGCAGTCCCCCAGCGGGAGTCGGGGAGCAGTACTTC	CASSPPAGVGEQYF
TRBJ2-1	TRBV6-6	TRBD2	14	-	TGTGCCACCAGGACTAGCGGGAGACAAAATGAGCAGTTCTTC	CATRTSGRQNEQFF
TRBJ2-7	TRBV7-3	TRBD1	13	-	TGTGCCAGCAGCTTACAGGGGGCGGGCGAGCAGTACTTC	CASSLQGAGEQYF
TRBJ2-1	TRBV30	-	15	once	TGTGCCTGGACCCCAGGGGAGAGAGGTTACAATGAGCAGTTCTTC	CAWTPGERGYNEQFF
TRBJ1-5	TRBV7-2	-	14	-	TGTGCCAGCAAAGCAGGGCAAGGCAATCAGCCCCAGCATTTT	CASKAGQGNQPQHF
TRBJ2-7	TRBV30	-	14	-	TGTGCCTGGAGAGCGGTTGGCAGGGGTTACGAGCAGTACTTC	CAWRAVGRGYEQYF
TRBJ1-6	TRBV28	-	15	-	TGTGCCAGCAGTCCTACAGGCTCCTATAATTCACCCCTCCACTTT	CASSPTGSYNSPLHF
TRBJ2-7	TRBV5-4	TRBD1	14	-	TGTGCCAGCAGCTTGGACAGGGGTCCCTACGAGCAGTACTTC	CASSLDRGPYEQYF
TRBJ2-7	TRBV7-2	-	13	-	TGTGCCAGCAGCGTAAACAGGGTTAACGAGCAGTACTTC	CASSVNRVNEQYF
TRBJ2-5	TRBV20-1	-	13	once	TGCAGTGCTAGTTTTGATCGGTATAGGACCCAGTACTTC	CSASFDRYRTQYF
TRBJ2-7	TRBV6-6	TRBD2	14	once	TGTGCCAGCAGTTACTCGGGGGGGTCCTACGAGCAGTACTTC	CASSYSGGSYEQYF
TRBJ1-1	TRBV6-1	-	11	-	TGTGCCAGCGTGAGGAGGACTGAAGCTTTCTTT	CASVRRTEAFF
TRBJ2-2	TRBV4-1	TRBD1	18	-	TGCGCCAGCAGCCAAAGGGAGGGACAGGGGGCTGACACCGGGGAGCTGTTTTTT	CASSQREGQGADTGELFF
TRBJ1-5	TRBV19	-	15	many	TGTGCCAGTAGTATAATTACGGTAGGCAATCAGCCCCAGCATTTT	CASSIITVGNQPQHF
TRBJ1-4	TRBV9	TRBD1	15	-	TGTGCCAGCAGCGGAAGACAGGGATGGGCAACTAAACTGTTTTTT	CASSGRQGWATKLFF
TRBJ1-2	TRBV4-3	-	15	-	TGCGCCAGCAGCCAAGATTACGACAGCAACTATGGCTACACCTTC	CASSQDYDSNYGYTF
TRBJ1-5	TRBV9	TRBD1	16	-	TGTGCCAGCAGCGTAGGGGACAGCGCACCCAATCAGCCCCAGCATTTT	CASSVGDSAPNQPQHF
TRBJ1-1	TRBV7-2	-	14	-	TGTGCCAGCAGCTTATTACAGGGGAACACTGAAGCTTTCTTT	CASSLLQGNTEAFF
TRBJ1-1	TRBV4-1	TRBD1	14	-	TGCGCCAGCAGCCAAAATAACAGGGGCACTGAAGCTTTCTTT	CASSQNNRGTEAFF
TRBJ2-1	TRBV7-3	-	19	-	TGTGCCAGCAGCTTATTCGGTTCCGTCCGGGGGGCGGACTACAATGAGCAGTTCTTC	CASSLFGSVRGADYNEQFF
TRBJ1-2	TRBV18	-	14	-	TGTGCCAGCTCACTGGACTTCGGGAACTATGGCTACACCTTC	CASSLDFGNYGYTF
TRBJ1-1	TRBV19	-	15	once	TGTGCCAGTAGTATAAGGCGCCGGGGTAACACTGAAGCTTTCTTT	CASSIRRRGNTEAFF
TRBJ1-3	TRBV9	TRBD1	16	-	TGTGCCAGCAGCGTATCAGGACAGGGTTTAGGAAACACCATATATTTT	CASSVSGQGLGNTIYF